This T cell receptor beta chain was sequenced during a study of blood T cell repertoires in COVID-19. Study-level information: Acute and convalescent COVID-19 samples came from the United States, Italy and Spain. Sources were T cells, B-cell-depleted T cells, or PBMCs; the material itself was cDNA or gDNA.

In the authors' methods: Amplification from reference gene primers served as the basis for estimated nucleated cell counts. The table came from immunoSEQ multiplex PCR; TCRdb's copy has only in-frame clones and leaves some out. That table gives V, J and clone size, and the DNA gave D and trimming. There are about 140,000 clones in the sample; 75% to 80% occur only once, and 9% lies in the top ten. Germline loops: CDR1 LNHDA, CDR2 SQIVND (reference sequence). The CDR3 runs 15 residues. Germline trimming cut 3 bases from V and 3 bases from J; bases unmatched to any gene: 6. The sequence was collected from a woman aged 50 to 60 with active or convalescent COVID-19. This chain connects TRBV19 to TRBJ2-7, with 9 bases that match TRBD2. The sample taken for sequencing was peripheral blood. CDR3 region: CASSIGAGGRYEQYF. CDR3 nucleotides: TGTGCCAGTAGTATCGGGGCGGGGGGGCGCTACGAGCAGTACTTC.